Following are 23 T cell receptor beta chains from one sample sequenced in a study of control samples from healthy donors and cancer patients. The method was immunoSEQ multiplex PCR; TCRdb's version includes in-frame clones alone and lacks a portion of them. Of some 120,000 clones listed, 87% are singletons. Sequencing was performed on blood. All receptors derive from a young man in good health.

The chain uses TRBV10-2 and TRBJ2-7, with a possible D match to TRBD1 (7 bases). This CDR3 spans 14 amino acids. Trimming took off 7 bases at V and 0 bases at J, with 13 bases between the two ends. Germline-derived CDR1 and CDR2 are WSHSY and SAAADI. The CDR3 coding sequence is TGCGCCAGCAATTCAGGGGGAGGCTCCTACGAGCAGTACGTC. Translation gives CASNSGGGSYEQYV.

This clone was seen only once. This chain links TRBV24-1 with TRBJ1-2; no definite D call. The V end lost 1 base, the J end lost 1 base, and 6 bases lay between the germline ends. From germline, CDR1 is KGHDR and CDR2 SFDVKD. The CDR3 has 14 amino acids. DNA of the CDR3: TGTGCCACCAGTGATTTTTCAGTTAACTATGGCTACACCTTC. Translation gives CATSDFSVNYGYTF.

This clone has just one count. This rearrangement joins TRBV11-3 to TRBJ1-4, with D unclear. This CDR3 is built from 14 residues. Germline V CDR1 and CDR2: SGHNT, YENEEA. The V and J ends lost 3 bases and 5 bases respectively, with 10 bases between them. The CDR3 region has the DNA TGTGCCAGCAGCTTGGGAACGCAGAATGAAAAACTGTTTTTT. It codes for CASSLGTQNEKLFF.

Here the CDR3 DNA reads TGTGCCAGCACCCCGGGACAGTCCTACAATGAGCAGTTCTTC. It translates to CASTPGQSYNEQFF. The J gene is TRBJ2-1, the V gene TRBV7-2, with 7 nucleotides matching TRBD1. V dropped 7 bases and J dropped 1; count of bases not matched to a gene: 4. This CDR3 contains 14 residues. Per the germline V gene, CDR1 is SGHTA and CDR2 is FQGNSA.

The chain uses TRBV19 and TRBJ1-5; D remains unclear. V lost 0 bases, J lost 0 bases, and 6 bases lay in between. Per germline, CDR1 LNHDA and CDR2 SQIVND (reference sequence). This CDR3 has 15 residues. The CDR3 loop reads CASSIEKYSNQPQHF. Written as DNA, the CDR3 is TGTGCCAGTAGTATAGAAAAGTATAGCAATCAGCCCCAGCATTTT. The full variable domain, in which reference TRBV19 and TRBJ1-5 provide the parts outside the CDR3, is DGGITQSPKYLFRKEGQNVTLSCEQNLNHDAMYWYRQDPGQGLRLIYYSQIVNDFQKGDIAEGYSVSREKKESFPLTVTSAQKNPTAFYLCASSIEKYSNQPQHFGDGTRLSIL.

This chain connects TRBV12-3 or TRBV12-4 to TRBJ1-4; D possibly corresponds to TRBD1 (6 bases). This CDR3 comprises 12 residues. The V end lost 4 bases, the J end lost 10 bases, and 10 bases lay between the germline ends. The CDR3 here is CASSWEGGKLFF. The CDR3 bases are TGTGCCAGCAGTTGGGAGGGGGGAAAACTGTTTTTT.

The CDR3 reads CASTRKNEQFF. The CDR3 DNA sequence: TGTGCCAGCACGCGGAAAAATGAGCAGTTCTTC. The V call is TRBV6-5, the J call TRBJ2-1; D unresolved. The CDR3 contains 11 residues. V was pared by 7 bases and J by 7 bases, with 8 bases between. Germline CDR1 is MNHEY and CDR2 is SVGAGI.

V usage is TRBV6-5 and J usage is TRBJ2-1; the D is unclear. The CDR3 spans 14 residues. Germline CDR1 reads MNHEY; CDR2 reads SVGAGI. The ends were cut back, 4 bases at V and 9 bases at J, with 16 bases in the middle. The CDR3 spells CASSLRRNSGEQFF. The CDR3 nucleotides read TGTGCCAGCAGTTTGCGGCGAAATTCCGGTGAGCAGTTCTTC.

The CDR3 DNA sequence: TGTGCCAGCAGCCCCTACTACGACAATGAGCAGTTCTTC. It codes for CASSPYYDNEQFF. The chain is built from TRBV9 and TRBJ2-1; D remains unclear. CDR1 is SGDLS, CDR2 YYNGEE, per germline. V was pared by 4 bases and J by 5 bases, with 10 bases between. The CDR3 runs to 13 residues.

This clone was recorded once. V and J are TRBV2 and TRBJ2-1, with D possibly being TRBD2 (5 bases). Germline loops: CDR1 SNHLY, CDR2 FYNNEI. The V gene lost 7 bases and the J gene lost 5 bases, with 12 bases spanning the gap. The CDR3 spans 13 residues. The CDR3 sequence: CASKSGGNNEQFF. The CDR3 bases are TGTGCCAGCAAGAGCGGAGGCAACAATGAGCAGTTCTTC.

V is TRBV7-2 and J is TRBJ1-4; TRBD1 aligns across 8 bases. Looked up from germline, CDR1 is SGHTA and CDR2 is FQGNSA. Trimming cost V 1 base and J 8 bases; bases outside gene matches: 18. The CDR3 contains 19 residues. Here the CDR3 reads CASSLGHSRGRLRGEKLFF. CDR3 nucleotide sequence: TGTGCCAGCAGCTTAGGTCATAGCAGGGGGCGACTTCGAGGGGAAAAACTGTTTTTT.

The chain carries TRBV3-1 (or the pseudogene TRBV3-2) and TRBJ2-7, with unresolved D. This CDR3 has 14 amino acids. V gave up 0 bases and J gave up 7 bases, with 13 bases separating them. The V gene's germline CDR1 is LGHDT and CDR2 YNNKEL (reference sequence). The CDR3 loop is CASSQDFGQSEQYF. The CDR3 DNA reads as TGTGCCAGCAGCCAAGATTTCGGCCAGTCGGAGCAGTACTTC.

A note on this clone: Other DNA sequences from this sample encode an identical CDR3 as well. This chain uses TRBV24-1 with TRBJ1-2; TRBD1 is a possible D gene (6 bases). Germline values: CDR1 KGHDR, CDR2 SFDVKD. The ends were cut back, 4 bases at V and 4 bases at J, with 9 bases in the middle. The CDR3 is 13 amino acids. This chain's CDR3 is CATSDPDSYGYTF. DNA of the CDR3: TGTGCCACCAGTGACCCGGACAGCTATGGCTACACCTTC.

CDR3 sequence reads: CASSQRQGYVYEQYV. CDR3 DNA: TGTGCCAGCAGCCAGAGACAGGGGTATGTCTACGAGCAGTACGTC. The V call is TRBV7-2, the J call TRBJ2-7; 8 nucleotides align to TRBD1. The V segment lost 5 bases and the J segment 3 bases; nucleotides outside the gene matches: 9. The CDR3 spans 15 residues. The V gene's germline CDR1 is SGHTA and CDR2 FQGNSA.

This chain links TRBV3-1 (or the pseudogene TRBV3-2) with TRBJ1-6; D not certain. V was clipped by 10 bases and J by 6 bases, with 13 bases between them. Per germline, CDR1 LGHDT and CDR2 YNNKEL (reference sequence). The CDR3 is made up of 13 amino acids. CDR3 DNA sequence: TGTGCCACCGCCGTGGAGGGTAATTCACCCCTCCACTTT. It encodes CATAVEGNSPLHF.

This chain joins TRBV5-1 and TRBJ2-5; 9 positions agree with TRBD1. CDR3 length equals 15 residues. In germline, CDR1 is SGHRS, CDR2 YFSETQ. V shed 0 bases, J shed 4 bases, and the junction held 4 bases outside the gene matches. As DNA, the CDR3 is TGCGCCAGCAGCTTGGCGCCGGGACAGGGAGAGACCCAGTACTTC. It yields the protein CASSLAPGQGETQYF.

CDR3: CASSYSNTANEKLFF. CDR3 nucleotide sequence: TGTGCCAGCAGTTACTCGAACACGGCTAATGAAAAACTGTTTTTT. The chain uses TRBV6-2 or TRBV6-3 and TRBJ1-4; D is unresolved. The CDR3 totals 15 residues. Trimming took 0 bases from V and 3 from J, leaving 8 bases between them. From germline, CDR1 is MNHEY and CDR2 SVGEGT.

The rearrangement joins TRBV6-1 to TRBJ1-3; D possibly corresponds to TRBD1 (5 bases). Trimming pared 2 bases from V and 3 bases from J, leaving 17 bases between. CDR3 size: 17 residues. Germline loops: CDR1 MNHNS, CDR2 SASEGT. CDR3 nucleotide sequence: TGTGCCAGCAGTGAACACGGGGGGGATCAAGGTGGAAACACCATATATTTT. Encoded protein: CASSEHGGDQGGNTIYF.

The V gene is TRBV29-1, the J gene TRBJ1-1; no clear D gene. Germline CDR1 is SQVTM and CDR2 is ANQGSEA. The CDR3 runs to 13 residues. The V end was cut by 2 bases, the J end by 3 bases, with 10 bases between. The CDR3 region is CSVEYKADTEAFF. In DNA, the CDR3 is TGCAGCGTTGAATATAAGGCAGACACTGAAGCTTTCTTT.

This clone was detected once. The chain uses TRBV11-2 and TRBJ2-5; 10 bases agree with TRBD2. Per the germline V gene, CDR1 is SGHAT and CDR2 is FQNNGV. The CDR3 has 16 amino acids. After removal of 5 bases from V and 4 bases from J, the junction contained 10 bases not matched to a gene. In DNA form, the CDR3 reads TGTGCCAGCAGCATCCTCATAGCGGGGGGCGGAGAGACCCAGTACTTC. It translates to CASSILIAGGGETQYF.

The chain has TRBV7-9 and TRBJ2-6; weak D call: TRBD1 (5 bases). The CDR3 runs 18 residues. The germline V gene has CDR1 SEHNR and CDR2 FQNEAQ (reference sequence). Deletions cut 1 base from V and 4 bases from J, with 17 bases between. In DNA form, the CDR3 reads TGTGCCAGCAGCTTAGTTCAGGGTACTTCATCCGGGGCCAACGTCCTGACTTTC. Translation: CASSLVQGTSSGANVLTF.

The chain links TRBV6-5 to TRBJ2-7; tentatively, D is TRBD2 (6 bases). The CDR3 runs to 14 residues. Deletions cut 5 bases from V and 3 bases from J, with 14 bases between. From germline, CDR1 is MNHEY and CDR2 SVGAGI. CDR3 sequence (DNA): TGTGCCAGCAGTCCGGACGGGGGATTCTACGAGCAGTACGTC. Protein sequence: CASSPDGGFYEQYV.

The V call is TRBV6-5, the J call TRBJ1-6, with D uncertain. The CDR3 length is 15 residues. V gave up 3 bases and J gave up 8 bases, with 14 bases separating them. CDR1 MNHEY and CDR2 SVGAGI come from the germline V gene. The CDR3 bases are TGTGCCAGCAGTTATACACGGGCTGGGGATTCACCCCTCCACTTT. Encoded protein: CASSYTRAGDSPLHF.